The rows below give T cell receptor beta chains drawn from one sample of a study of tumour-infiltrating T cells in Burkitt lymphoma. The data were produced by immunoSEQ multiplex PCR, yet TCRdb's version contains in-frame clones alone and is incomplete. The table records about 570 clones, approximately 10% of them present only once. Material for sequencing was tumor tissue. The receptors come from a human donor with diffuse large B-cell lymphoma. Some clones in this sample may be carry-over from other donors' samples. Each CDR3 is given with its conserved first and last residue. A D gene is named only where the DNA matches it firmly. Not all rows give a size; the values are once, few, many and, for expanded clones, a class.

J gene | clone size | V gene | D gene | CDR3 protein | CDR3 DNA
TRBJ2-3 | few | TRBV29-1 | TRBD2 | CSVPGLAGVTDTQYF | TGCAGCGTCCCGGGGCTAGCGGGGGTCACAGATACGCAGTATTTT
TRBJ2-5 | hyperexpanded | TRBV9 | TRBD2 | CASSPSPSGGLEETQYF | TGTGCCAGCAGCCCCTCCCCTAGCGGGGGCCTTGAAGAGACCCAGTACTTC
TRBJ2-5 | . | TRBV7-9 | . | CASSLNPLMDQETQYF | TGTGCCAGCAGCTTGAATCCCCTTATGGACCAAGAGACCCAGTACTTC
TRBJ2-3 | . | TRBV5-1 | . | CASSFVPDTQYF | TGCGCCAGCAGCTTTGTGCCAGATACGCAGTATTTT
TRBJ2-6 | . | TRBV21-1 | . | CASIPTIQGPLWANVLTF | TGTGCCAGCATCCCGACGATACAGGGTCCGCTCTGGGCCAACGTCCTGACTTTC
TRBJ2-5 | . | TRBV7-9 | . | CASSLGHSGEETQYF | TGTGCCAGCAGCTTAGGCCATAGCGGAGAAGAGACCCAGTACTTC
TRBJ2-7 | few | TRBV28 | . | CASSLGVHYEQYF | TGTGCCAGCAGTCTGGGGGTCCACTACGAGCAGTACTTC
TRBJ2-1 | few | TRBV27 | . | CASSRLGAYNEQFF | TGTGCCAGCAGCAGGCTCGGTGCCTACAATGAGCAGTTCTTC
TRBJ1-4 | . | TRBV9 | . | CASSVVPGEKLFF | TGTGCCAGCAGCGTAGTCCCGGGGGAAAAACTGTTTTTT
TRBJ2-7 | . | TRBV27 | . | CASSSLTGIWGSTGAYEQYF | TGTGCCAGCAGTTCGCTTACCGGGATTTGGGGGTCGACAGGCGCCTACGAGCAGTACTTC
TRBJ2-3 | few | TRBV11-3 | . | CASSLVSTDTQYF | TGTGCCAGCAGCTTAGTCAGCACAGATACGCAGTATTTT
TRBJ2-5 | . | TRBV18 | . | CASSPGETQYF | TGTGCCAGCTCACCGGGGGAGACCCAGTACTTC
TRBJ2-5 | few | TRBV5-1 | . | CASSLGTYNQETQYF | TGCGCCAGCAGCTTGGGGACATACAATCAAGAGACCCAGTACTTC
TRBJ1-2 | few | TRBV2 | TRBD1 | CASSDRGGGYTF | TGTGCCAGCAGTGACAGGGGGGGTGGCTACACCTTC